This T cell receptor beta chain was captured by sequencing in a study of CXCR3-negative and CXCR3-positive naive CD8 T cells. Study-level points and caveats: Partially decreased CXCR3 expression was recorded after cryopreservation, and fresh PBMCs were used in most assays. CXCR3-negative naive cells had less hydrophobic TRB CDR3s than did CXCR3-positive naive cells.

Definition of naive CD8+ T cells rested on a CD45RO-CCR7+CD27+CD95- profile. On this clonotype: The antigen remains undetermined.

In preparing the TRB cDNA libraries, 5' RACE with UMI labels was used. From its re-call of the 5' RACE reads, TCRdb lists each CDR3 protein once, without DNA. Here the sample table reports some 53,000 distinct CDR3 sequences. Germline assignment: CDR1 PRHDT and CDR2 FYEKMQ (reference sequence). The CDR3 is 13 amino acids. This clonotype originated in a human donor in good health. Some clones in this sample may be carry-over from other donors' samples. The chain is built from TRBV13 and TRBJ1-1; TCRdb selects TRBD1, and the lack of DNA leaves this call unchecked. Sequenced input: naive CXCR3+ CD8+ T cells from blood. Subset in this sample: CD45RO-CCR7+CD27+CD95- naive CD8+ T cells expressing CXCR3 (TNR3+). The CDR3 sequence: CASSLQGASEAFF.